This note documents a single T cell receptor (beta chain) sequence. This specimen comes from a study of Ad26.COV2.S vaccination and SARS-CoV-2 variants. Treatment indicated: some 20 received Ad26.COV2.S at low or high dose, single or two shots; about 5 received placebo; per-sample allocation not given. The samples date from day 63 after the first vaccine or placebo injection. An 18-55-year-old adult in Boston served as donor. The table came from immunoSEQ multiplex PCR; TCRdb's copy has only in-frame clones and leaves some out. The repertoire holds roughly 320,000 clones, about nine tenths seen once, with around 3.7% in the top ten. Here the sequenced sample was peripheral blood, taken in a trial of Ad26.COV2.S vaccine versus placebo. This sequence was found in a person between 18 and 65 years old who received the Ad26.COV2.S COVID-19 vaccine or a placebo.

The DNA of the CDR3 is TGTGCCAGCAGCGTAGCGAGGGACAGGGGTATGAACACTGAAGCTTTCTTT. Translation: CASSVARDRGMNTEAFF. The rearrangement joins TRBV9 to TRBJ1-1; 10 bases line up with TRBD1. Germline V gene data show CDR1 as SGDLS and CDR2 as YYNGEE. The CDR3 loop spans 17 amino acids. V lost 0 bases, J lost 0 bases, and 5 bases stayed unmatched.